In its sample, the clone carrying this TCR beta chain was seen a few times. Its target is unknown. This specimen belongs to a study of T-cell reconstitution after alpha-beta-depleted transplantation in children. Whole-study results and caveats: After one year, T-cell counts and TCRbeta diversity mostly came from new T cells.

Library preparation (for TCRbeta) was performed with unique molecular identifiers. Using its own MiXCR run on the PCR reads, TCRdb lists one record per CDR3 protein. The table lists around 960,000 distinct CDR3 sequences, roughly 29% of them singletons. This CDR3 is 15 amino acids long. Trimming cost V 1 base and J 7 bases; bases outside gene matches: 9. This TCR derives from a boy less than two years old who had a stem cell transplant for SCID, so the T cells may come from the graft donor. The chain is built from TRBV12-3 or TRBV12-4 and TRBJ1-1; 7 bases agree with TRBD1. Sequences were derived from PBMCs, mostly from graft donor cells, sampled 360 days after TCRalphabeta/CD19-depleted stem cell transplant. The CDR3 DNA reads as TGTGCCAGCAGTTTAGGAGGGAGGGGGCGGAATGAAGCTTTCTTT. Residues: CASSLGGRGRNEAFF.